This TCR beta chain was documented in a study of blood T cell repertoires in COVID-19. TCRdb keeps only in-frame clones here, not all; method: immunoSEQ multiplex PCR. Here the sample spans approximately 230,000 clones, approximately 90% being singletons. This clonotype originated in a young man who had recovered from COVID-19. The sample comprised PBMCs or T cells enriched from blood (not recorded which).

The CDR3, as DNA: TGCAGCGTTGTAGCCGGGACCTCTAGACGAGGGAGGTACAATGAGCAGTTCTTC. Protein: CSVVAGTSRRGRYNEQFF. This chain uses TRBV29-1 with TRBJ2-1; a weak D match, TRBD2 (6 bases). Trimming stripped 4 bases from V and 4 bases from J, with 26 bases between. This CDR3 has 18 amino acids. Per the germline V gene, CDR1 is SQVTM and CDR2 is ANQGSEA.